What follows describes a single T cell receptor (beta chain). Its matching antigen is unknown. Unique molecular identifiers were built into the TCRbeta library. TCRdb re-derived calls from the PCR reads in MiXCR, one entry per CDR3 protein. The data show about 980,000 distinct CDR3 sequences, around 30% seen once. The record originates from a study of T-cell reconstitution after alpha-beta-depleted transplantation in children. Study outcomes and limitations: T-cell numbers and diversity one year post-transplant derived largely from freshly generated T cells. There were reportedly several hundred expanded graft clones from which alpha-beta T cells came about two months after transplant.

The CDR3 is made up of 16 amino acids. The V end lost 0 bases, the J end lost 1 base, and 11 bases lay between the germline ends. The germline V gene encodes CDR1 MNHEY and CDR2 SVGAGI. The material sequenced was PBMCs, mostly from graft donor cells, taken 360 days after TCRalphabeta/CD19-depleted stem cell transplant. The TCR originated in a boy under three years old who had a stem cell transplant for SCID, so the T cells may come from the graft donor. This chain joins TRBV6-5 and TRBJ2-3; D possibly corresponds to TRBD1 (5 bases). CDR3 in DNA: TGTGCCAGCAGTTACTCCCCTGCAGGGCGCACAGATACGCAGTATTTT. It codes for CASSYSPAGRTDTQYF.